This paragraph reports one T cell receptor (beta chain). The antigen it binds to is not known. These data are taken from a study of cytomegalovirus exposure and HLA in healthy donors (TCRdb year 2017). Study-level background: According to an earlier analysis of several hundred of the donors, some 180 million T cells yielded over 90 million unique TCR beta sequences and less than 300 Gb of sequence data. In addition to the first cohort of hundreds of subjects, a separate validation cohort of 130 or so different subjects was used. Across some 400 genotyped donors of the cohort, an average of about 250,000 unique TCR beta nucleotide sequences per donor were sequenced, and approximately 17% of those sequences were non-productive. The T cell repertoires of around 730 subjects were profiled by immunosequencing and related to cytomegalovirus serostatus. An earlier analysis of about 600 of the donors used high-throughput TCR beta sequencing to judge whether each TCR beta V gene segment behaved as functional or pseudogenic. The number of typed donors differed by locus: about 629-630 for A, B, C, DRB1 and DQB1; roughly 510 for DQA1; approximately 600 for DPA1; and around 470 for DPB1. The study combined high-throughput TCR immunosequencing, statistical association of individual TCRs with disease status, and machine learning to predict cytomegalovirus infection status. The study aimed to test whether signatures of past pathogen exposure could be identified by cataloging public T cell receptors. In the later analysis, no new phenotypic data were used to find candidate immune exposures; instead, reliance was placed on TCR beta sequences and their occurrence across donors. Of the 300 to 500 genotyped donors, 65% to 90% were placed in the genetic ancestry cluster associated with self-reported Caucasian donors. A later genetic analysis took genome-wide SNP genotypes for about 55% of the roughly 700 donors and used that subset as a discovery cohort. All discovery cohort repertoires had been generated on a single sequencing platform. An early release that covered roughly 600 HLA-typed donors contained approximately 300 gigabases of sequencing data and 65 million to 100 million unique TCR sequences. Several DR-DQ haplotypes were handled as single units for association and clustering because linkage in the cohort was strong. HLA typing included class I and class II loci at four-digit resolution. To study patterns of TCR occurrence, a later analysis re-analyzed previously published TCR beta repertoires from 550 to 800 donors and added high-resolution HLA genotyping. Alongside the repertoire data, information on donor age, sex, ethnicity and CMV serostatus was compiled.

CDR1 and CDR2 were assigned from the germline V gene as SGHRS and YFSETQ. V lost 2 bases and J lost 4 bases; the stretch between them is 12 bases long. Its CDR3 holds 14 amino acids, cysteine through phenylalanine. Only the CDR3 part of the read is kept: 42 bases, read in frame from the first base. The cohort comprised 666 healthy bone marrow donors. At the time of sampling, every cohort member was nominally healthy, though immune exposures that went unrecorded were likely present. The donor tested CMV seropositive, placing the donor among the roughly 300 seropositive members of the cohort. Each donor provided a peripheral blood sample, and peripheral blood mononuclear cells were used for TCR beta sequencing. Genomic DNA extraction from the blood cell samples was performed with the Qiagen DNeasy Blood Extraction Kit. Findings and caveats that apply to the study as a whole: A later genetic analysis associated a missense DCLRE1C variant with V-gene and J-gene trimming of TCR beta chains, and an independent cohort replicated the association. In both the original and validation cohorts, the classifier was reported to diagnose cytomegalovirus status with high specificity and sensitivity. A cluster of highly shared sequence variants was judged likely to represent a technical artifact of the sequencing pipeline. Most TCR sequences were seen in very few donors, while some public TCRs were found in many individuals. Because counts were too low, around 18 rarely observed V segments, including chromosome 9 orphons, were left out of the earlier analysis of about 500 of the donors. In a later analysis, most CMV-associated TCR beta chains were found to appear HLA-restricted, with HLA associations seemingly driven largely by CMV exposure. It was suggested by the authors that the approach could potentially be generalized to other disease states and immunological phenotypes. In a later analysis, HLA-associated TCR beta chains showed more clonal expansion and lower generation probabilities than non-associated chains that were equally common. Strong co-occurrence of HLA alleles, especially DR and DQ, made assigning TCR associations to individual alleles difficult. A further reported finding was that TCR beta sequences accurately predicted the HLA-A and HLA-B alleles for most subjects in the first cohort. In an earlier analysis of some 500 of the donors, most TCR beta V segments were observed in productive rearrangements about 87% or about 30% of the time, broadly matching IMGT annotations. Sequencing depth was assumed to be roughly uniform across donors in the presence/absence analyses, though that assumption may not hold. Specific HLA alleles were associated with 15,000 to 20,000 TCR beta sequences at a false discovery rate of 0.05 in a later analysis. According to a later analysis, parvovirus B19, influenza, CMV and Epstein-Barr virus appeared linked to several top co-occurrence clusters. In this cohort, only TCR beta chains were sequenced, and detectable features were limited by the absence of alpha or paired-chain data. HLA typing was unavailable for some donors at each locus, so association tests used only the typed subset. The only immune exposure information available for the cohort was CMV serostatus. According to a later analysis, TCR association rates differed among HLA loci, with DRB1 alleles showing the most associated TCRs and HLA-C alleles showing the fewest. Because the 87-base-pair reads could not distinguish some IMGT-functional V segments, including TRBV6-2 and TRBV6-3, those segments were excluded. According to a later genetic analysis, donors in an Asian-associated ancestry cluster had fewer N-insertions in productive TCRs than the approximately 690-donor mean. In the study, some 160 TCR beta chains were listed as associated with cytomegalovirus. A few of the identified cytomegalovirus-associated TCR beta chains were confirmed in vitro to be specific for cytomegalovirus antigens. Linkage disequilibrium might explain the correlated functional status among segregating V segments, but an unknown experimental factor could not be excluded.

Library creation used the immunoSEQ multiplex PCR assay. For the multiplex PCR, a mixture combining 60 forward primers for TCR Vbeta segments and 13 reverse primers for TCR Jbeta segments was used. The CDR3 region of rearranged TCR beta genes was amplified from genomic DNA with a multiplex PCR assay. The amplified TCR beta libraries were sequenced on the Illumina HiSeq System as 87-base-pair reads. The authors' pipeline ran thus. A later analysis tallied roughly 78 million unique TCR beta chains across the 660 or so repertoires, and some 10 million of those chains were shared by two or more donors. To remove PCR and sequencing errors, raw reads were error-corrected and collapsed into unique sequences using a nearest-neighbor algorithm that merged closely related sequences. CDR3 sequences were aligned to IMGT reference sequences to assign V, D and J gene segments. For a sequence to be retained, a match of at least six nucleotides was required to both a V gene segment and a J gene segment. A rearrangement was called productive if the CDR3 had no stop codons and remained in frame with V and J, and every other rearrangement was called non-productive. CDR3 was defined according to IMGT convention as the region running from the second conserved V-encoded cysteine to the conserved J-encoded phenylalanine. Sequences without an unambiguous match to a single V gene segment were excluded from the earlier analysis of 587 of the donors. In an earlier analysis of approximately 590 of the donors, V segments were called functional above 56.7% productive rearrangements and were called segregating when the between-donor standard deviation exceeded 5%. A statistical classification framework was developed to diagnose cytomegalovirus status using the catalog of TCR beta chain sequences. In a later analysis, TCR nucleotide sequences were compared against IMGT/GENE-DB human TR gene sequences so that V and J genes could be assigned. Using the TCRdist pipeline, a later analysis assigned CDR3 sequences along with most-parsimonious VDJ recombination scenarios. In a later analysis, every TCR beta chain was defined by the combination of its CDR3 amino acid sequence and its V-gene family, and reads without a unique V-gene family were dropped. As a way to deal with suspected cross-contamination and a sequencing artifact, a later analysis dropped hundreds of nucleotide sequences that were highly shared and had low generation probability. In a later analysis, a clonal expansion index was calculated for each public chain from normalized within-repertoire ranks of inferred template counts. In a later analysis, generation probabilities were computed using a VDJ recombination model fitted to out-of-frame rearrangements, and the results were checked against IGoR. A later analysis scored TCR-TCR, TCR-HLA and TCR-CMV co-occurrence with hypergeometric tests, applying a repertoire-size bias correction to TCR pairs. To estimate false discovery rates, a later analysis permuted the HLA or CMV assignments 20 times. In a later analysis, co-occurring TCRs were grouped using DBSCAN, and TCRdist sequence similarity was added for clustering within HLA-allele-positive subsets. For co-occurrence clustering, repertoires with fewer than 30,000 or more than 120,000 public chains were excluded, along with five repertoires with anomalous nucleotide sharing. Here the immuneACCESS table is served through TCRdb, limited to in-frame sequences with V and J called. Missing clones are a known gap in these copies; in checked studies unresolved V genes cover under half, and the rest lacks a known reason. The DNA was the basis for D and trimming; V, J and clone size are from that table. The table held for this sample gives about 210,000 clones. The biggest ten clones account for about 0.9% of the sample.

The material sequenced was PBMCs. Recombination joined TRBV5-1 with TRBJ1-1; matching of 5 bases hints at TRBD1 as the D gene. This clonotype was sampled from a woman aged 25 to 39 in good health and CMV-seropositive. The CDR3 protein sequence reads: CASSLKGPSTEAFF. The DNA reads TGCGCCAGCAGCTTAAAGGGGCCGAGCACTGAAGCTTTCTTT.